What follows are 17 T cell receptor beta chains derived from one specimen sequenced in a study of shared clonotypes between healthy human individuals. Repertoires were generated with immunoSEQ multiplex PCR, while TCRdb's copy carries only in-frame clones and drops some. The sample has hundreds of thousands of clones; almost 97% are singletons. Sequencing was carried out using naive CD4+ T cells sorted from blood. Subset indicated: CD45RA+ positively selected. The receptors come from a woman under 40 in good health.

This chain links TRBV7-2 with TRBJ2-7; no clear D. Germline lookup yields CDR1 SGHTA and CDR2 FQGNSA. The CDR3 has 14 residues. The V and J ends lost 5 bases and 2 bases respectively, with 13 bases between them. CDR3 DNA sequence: TGTGCCAGCAGCCCCCGTGTTACCACCTACGAGCAGTACTTC. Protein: CASSPRVTTYEQYF.

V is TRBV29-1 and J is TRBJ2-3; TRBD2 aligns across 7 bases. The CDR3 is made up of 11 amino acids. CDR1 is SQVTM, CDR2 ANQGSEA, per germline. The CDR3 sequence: CTMTSSDTQYF. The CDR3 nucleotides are TGCACCATGACTAGCTCAGATACGCAGTATTTT.

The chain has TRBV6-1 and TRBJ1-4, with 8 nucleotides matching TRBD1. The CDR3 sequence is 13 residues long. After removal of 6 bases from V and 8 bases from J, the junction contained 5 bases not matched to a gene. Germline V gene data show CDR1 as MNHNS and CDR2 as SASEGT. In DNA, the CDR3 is TGTGCCAGCAGCCAGGGGGCTCTCGAAAAACTGTTTTTT. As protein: CASSQGALEKLFF.

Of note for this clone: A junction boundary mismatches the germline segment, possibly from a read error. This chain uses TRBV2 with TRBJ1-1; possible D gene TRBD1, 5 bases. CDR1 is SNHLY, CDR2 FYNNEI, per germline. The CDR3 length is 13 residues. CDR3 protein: CASSGRGGTGAFF. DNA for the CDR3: TGTGCCAGCAGTGGCCGGGGGGGGACTGGAGCTTTCTTT.

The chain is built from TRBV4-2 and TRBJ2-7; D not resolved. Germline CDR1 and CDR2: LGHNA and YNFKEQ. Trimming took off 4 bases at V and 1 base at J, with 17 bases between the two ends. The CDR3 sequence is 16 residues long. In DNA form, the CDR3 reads TGTGCCAGCAGCCGTGACACCGTAGACGGATCCTACGAGCAGTACTTC. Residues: CASSRDTVDGSYEQYF.

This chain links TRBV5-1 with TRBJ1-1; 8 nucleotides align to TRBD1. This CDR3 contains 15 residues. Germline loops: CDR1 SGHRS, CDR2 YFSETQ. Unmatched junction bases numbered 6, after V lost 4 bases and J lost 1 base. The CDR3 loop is CASSPTTGENTEAFF. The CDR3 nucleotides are TGCGCCAGCAGCCCAACGACAGGGGAGAACACTGAAGCTTTCTTT.

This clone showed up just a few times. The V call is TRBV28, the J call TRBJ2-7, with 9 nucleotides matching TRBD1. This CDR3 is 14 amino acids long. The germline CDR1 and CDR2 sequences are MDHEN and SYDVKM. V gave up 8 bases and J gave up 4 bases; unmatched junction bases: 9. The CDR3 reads CASDDGQGSYEQYF. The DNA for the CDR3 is TGTGCCAGCGACGACGGACAGGGGTCTTACGAGCAGTACTTC.

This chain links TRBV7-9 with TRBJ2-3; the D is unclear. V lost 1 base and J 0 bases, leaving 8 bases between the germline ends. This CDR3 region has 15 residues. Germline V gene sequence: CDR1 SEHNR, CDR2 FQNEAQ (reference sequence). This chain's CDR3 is CASSLGTVSTDTQYF. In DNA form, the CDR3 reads TGTGCCAGCAGCTTAGGTACTGTAAGCACAGATACGCAGTATTTT.

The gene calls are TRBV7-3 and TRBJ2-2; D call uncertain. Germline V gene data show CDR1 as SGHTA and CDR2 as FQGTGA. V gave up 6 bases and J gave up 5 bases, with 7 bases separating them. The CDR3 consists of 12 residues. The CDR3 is CASSWRTGELFF. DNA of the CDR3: TGTGCCAGCAGTTGGCGGACCGGGGAGCTGTTTTTT.

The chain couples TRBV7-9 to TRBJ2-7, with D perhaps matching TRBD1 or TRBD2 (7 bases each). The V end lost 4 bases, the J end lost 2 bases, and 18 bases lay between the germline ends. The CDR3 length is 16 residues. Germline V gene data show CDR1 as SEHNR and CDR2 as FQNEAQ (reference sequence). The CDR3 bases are TGTGCCAGCAGCTACCAGGGGGGAGGGCCCACCTACGAGCAGTACTTC. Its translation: CASSYQGGGPTYEQYF.

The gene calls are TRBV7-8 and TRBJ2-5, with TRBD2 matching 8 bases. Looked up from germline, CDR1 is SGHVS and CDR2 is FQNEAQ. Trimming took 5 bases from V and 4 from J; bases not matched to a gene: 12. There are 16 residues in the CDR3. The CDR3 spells CASSRLGLARGETQYF. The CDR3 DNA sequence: TGTGCCAGCAGCCGTCTAGGACTAGCTCGTGGAGAGACCCAGTACTTC.

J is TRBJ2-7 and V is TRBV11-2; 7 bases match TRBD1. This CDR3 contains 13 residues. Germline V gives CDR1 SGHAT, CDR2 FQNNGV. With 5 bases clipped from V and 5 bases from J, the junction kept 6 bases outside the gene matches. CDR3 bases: TGTGCCAGCAGCAATTCAGGGGGACACGAGCAGTACTTC. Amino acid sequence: CASSNSGGHEQYF.

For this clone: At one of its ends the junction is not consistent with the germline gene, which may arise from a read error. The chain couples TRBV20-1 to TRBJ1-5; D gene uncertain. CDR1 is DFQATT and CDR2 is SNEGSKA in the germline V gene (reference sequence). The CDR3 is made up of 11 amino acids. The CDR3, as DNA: TGCAGTGCTCGAGACGATCAGCCCCAGCATTTT. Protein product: CSARDDQPQHF.

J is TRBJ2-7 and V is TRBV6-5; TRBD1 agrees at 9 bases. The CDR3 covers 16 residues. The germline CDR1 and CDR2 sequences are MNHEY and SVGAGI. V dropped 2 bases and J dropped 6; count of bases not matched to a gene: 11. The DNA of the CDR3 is TGTGCCAGCAGTTACACTGGCTCAGGGGACAGGGTCGAGCAGTACTTC. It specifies CASSYTGSGDRVEQYF.

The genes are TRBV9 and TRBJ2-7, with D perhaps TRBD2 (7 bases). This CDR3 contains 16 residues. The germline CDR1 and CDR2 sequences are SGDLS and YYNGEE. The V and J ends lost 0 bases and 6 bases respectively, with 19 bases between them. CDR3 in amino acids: CASSVDSLAKGGEQYF. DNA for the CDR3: TGTGCCAGCAGCGTAGACTCACTAGCGAAAGGGGGCGAGCAGTACTTC.

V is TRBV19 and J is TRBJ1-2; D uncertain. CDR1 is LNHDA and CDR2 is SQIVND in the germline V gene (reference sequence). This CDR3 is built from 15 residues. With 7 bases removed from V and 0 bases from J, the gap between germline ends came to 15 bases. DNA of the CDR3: TGTGCCAGTACCTATTCTGGCGGCGCTAACTATGGCTACACCTTC. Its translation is CASTYSGGANYGYTF.

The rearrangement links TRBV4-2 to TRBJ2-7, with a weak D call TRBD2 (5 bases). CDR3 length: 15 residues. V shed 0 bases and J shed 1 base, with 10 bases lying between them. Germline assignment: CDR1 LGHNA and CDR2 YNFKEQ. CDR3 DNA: TGTGCCAGCAGCCAAGATAAGGCGGGTTCCTACGAGCAGTACTTC. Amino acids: CASSQDKAGSYEQYF.